The clone carrying this T cell receptor beta chain was counted a few times. What it binds is unknown. Reverse transcription of blood and skin TCR RNA was primed at alpha and beta constant regions. Ligated cDNA underwent four rounds of PCR with nested alpha and beta constant region primers and SP2. TCRdb analysed the UMI-ligation and nested PCR reads with MiXCR anew, one entry per CDR3 protein. The sample lists around 18,000 distinct CDR3 sequences, approximately 9.6% occurring once. The sample originates from a study of naive and memory T cell subsets. Documented treatment: skin biopsy from PPD injection site in Mantoux-positive individual. Cells were not sorted; total RNA input targeted about 1 to 1,100 ng. The library had UMIs added by 3' ligation of an oligonucleotide to TCR cDNA. Tuberculin skin test biopsies were taken where PPD was injected in Mantoux-positive people. Study outcomes and limitations: Far more TCRs reportedly came from tuberculin skin test site biopsies.

Germline loops: CDR1 MNHNY, CDR2 SVGAGI (reference sequence). V was pared by 6 bases and J by 0 bases, with 12 bases between. The CDR3 contains 15 residues. The V call is TRBV6-6, the J call TRBJ2-1; no clear D gene. This clonotype originated in an adult in good health. This sample comprised skin, obtained from a tuberculin skin test site. DNA of the CDR3: TGTGCCAGCAGGATACGGAAAAGCTCCTACAATGAGCAGTTCTTC. Translated, it gives CASRIRKSSYNEQFF.